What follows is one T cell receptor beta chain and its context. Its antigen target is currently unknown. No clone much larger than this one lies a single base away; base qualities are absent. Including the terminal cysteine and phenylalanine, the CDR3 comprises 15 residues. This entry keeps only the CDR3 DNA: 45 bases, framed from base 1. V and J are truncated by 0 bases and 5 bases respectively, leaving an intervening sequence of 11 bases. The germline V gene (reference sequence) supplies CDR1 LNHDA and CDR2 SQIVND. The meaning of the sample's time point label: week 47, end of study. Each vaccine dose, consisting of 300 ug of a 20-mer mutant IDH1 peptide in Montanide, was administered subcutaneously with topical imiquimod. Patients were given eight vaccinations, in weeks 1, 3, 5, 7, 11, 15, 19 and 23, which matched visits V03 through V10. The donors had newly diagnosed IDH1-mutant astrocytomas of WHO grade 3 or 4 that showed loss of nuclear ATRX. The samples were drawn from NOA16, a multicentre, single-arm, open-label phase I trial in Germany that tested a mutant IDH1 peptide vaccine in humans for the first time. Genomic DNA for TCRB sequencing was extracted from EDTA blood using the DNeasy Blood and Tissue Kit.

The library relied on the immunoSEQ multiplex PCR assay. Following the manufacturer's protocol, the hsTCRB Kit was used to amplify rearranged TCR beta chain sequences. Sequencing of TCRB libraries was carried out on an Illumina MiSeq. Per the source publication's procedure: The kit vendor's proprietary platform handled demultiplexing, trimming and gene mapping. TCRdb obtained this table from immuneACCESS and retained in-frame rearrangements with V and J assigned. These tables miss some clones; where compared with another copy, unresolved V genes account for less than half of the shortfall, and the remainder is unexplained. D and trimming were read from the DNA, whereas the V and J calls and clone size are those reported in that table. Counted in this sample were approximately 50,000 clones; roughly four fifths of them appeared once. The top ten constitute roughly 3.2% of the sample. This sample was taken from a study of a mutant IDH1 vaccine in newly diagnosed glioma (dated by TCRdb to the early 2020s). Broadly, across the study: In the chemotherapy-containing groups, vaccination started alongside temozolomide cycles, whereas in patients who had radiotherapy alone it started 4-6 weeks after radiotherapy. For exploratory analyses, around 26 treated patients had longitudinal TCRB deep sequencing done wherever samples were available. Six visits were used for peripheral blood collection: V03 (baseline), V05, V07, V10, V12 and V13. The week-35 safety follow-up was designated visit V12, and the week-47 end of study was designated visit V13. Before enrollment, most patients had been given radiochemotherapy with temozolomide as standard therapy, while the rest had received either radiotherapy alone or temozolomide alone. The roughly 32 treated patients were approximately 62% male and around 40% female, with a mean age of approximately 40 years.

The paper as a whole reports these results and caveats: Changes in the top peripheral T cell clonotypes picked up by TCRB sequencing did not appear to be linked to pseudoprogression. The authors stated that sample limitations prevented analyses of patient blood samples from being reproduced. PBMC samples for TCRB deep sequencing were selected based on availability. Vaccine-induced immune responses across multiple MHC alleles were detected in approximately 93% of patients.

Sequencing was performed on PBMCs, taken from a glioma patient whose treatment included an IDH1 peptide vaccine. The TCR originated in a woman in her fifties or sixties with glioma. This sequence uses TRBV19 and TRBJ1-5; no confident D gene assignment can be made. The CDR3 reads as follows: CASSIDRRRDQPQHF. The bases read TGTGCCAGTAGTATAGATCGGCGGCGCGATCAGCCCCAGCATTTT.